This T cell receptor (beta chain) was identified in a study of Graves' ophthalmopathy and Graves' hyperthyroidism. Where ophthalmopathy was present, donors had moderate-to-severe activity, CAS ≥3, NOSPECS ≥4 and duration under 3 months. RNA transcripts provided the template for amplifying TCR beta CDR3 regions. The authors performed first-round RT-PCR with HTBI primers and then a second-round multiplex PCR. TCRdb independently ran MiXCR on the multiplex PCR reads; one entry per CDR3 protein. The sample contains under 350,000 distinct CDR3 sequences, roughly a sixth of which appear only once. At least ten counts were recorded for this clonotype. CDR1 is MNHNS and CDR2 is SASEGT in the germline V gene. The CDR3 covers 13 residues. Trimming took off 6 bases at V and 3 bases at J, with 11 bases between the two ends.

The sequence came from an adult man with Graves' ophthalmopathy. Sequenced: peripheral blood. The J gene is TRBJ1-1, the V gene TRBV6-1; maybe TRBD1 (6 bases). As DNA, the CDR3 is TGTGCCAGCAGATCCAGGGGCTACACTGAAGCTTTCTTT. Protein sequence: CASRSRGYTEAFF.